These 21 T cell receptor beta chains share one sample of origin, sequenced in a study of tumor-infiltrating lymphocytes in primary liver carcinoma. Both RNA and DNA were isolated together from around 20-30 mg of bulk tissue that had not been sorted. From approximately 0.5 ug of total RNA, TCR beta-specific cDNA was reverse-transcribed using a constant-region primer. Employing slightly modified ARM-PCR, three nested multiplex PCR rounds were run, and these gave rise to the TCR beta libraries. The first two PCR rounds, approximately 10 cycles each, used TRBV1-TRBV30 forward primers and a C-beta reverse primer. One entry per CDR3 protein, called by TCRdb with MiXCR from the multiplex PCR reads. Among approximately 73,000 distinct CDR3 sequences listed, roughly three quarters were seen once. The sequenced sample consisted of liver tumor tissue from sampling region 4. Stated subset: tumor region T4, right-lateral pole. These receptors originate from a man aged 40-55 years with primary liver carcinoma and hepatitis B virus infection.

The genes are TRBV11-2 and TRBJ2-1, with D unresolved. Trimming removed 2 bases from V and 9 bases from J, with 17 bases in between. Germline V gene sequence: CDR1 SGHAT, CDR2 FQNNGV. CDR3 length: 15 amino acids. The DNA of the CDR3 is TGTGCCAGCAGCTTACGTGGGGTTGTAGGGATTGAGCAGTTCTTC. Its translation is CASSLRGVVGIEQFF.

Concerning this clonotype: A much bigger clone sits one base away, suggesting this may be a read error. The chain links TRBV2 to TRBJ2-5; possible D gene TRBD1, 5 bases. CDR3 size: 14 residues. Between the trimmed V and J ends, which lost 7 bases and 2 bases, there was a span of 14 bases. Per the germline V gene, CDR1 is SNHLY and CDR2 is FYNNEI. The CDR3 nucleotides are TGTGCCAGCATTTCGACAGCTTATCAAGAGACCCAGTACTTC. Its translation: CASISTAYQETQYF.

This clonotype was detected only once. At one end, the junction sequence differs from germline, possibly due to a read error. The rearrangement links TRBV6-6 to TRBJ1-5; no reliable D call. The CDR3 contains 13 residues. CDR1 is MNHNY, CDR2 SVGAGI, per germline (reference sequence). The CDR3 nucleotides read TGTGCCAGCAGGGACGGTAGCATTCAGCCCCAACATTTT. Translated, it gives CASRDGSIQPQHF.

As for this clonotype: A read error may be the cause here, since a much bigger clone is one base away. CDR3 DNA: TGCTCCAGCAGCCAAGACTCCCACTCTGGGGCAAGCTCCTACGAGCAGTACTTC. It yields the protein CSSSQDSHSGASSYEQYF. The chain combines TRBV4-1 with TRBJ2-7, with a possible D match to TRBD1 (5 bases). CDR1 is MGHRA, CDR2 YSYEKL, per germline. CDR3 length: 18 residues.

A remark on this clonotype: A read error may produce the germline difference seen at one junction end. The chain is built from TRBV6-6 and TRBJ2-7; 7 bases agree with TRBD2. This CDR3 is 17 amino acids long. CDR1 is MNHNY and CDR2 is SVGAGI in the germline V gene (reference sequence). The CDR3 sequence: CASSYPIAGPISYEQYF. CDR3 in DNA: TGCGCCAGCAGTTATCCAATAGCGGGCCCGATCTCCTACGAGCAGTACTTC.

Concerning this clonotype: One junction end does not reproduce the germline sequence, and a read error may be involved. CDR3 nucleotide sequence: TGTACCAGCAGAGGTAGCTCTGGGGCCAACATCCTGACTTTC. It yields the protein CTSRGSSGANILTF. The chain has TRBV6-5 and TRBJ2-6; TRBD1 might be the D (5 bases). The CDR3 is 14 amino acids. Germline CDR1 is MNHEY and CDR2 is SVGAGI.

Concerning this clonotype itself: The junction departs from the called germline gene at one end, perhaps through a read error. The chain is built from TRBV10-3 and TRBJ2-2; a weak D match, TRBD2 (6 bases). Germline CDR1 and CDR2: ENHRY and SYGVKD. CDR3 length: 14 residues. Written as DNA, the CDR3 is TGTGTCATCAAGAGCGGGTGGAACACCGGGGAGCTGTTTTTT. Its protein product is CVIKSGWNTGELFF.

This clonotype was counted between two and nine times. This sequence may be a read error, since a much larger clone differs from it by one base. The gene calls are TRBV7-9 and TRBJ1-1; D is possibly TRBD1 (5 bases). CDR3 length: 15 residues. The V gene's germline CDR1 is SEHNR and CDR2 FQNEAQ (reference sequence). DNA of the CDR3: TGTGTCAGCAGTCAACCGGGACTGCCGAACACTGAAGCTTTCTTT. Translated: CVSSQPGLPNTEAFF.

Note on this clonotype: A read error is likely, as this CDR3 ends without the conserved phenylalanine or tryptophan. V gene TRBV11-2 combines with J gene TRBJ2-7, with D perhaps matching TRBD1 (5 bases). Germline lookup yields CDR1 SGHAT and CDR2 FQNNGV. V dropped 6 bases and J dropped 7 bases, with 16 bases sitting between them. The CDR3 runs 13 residues. CDR3 in amino acids: CASSPGLVVEQYS. The CDR3 nucleotides read TGTGCCAGCAGTCCAGGGCTAGTGGTAGAGCAGTACTCC.

The sample holds many counts of this clonotype. The chain couples TRBV6-2 or TRBV6-3 to TRBJ2-3; D is perhaps TRBD1 (5 bases). Trimming shortened V by 8 bases and J by 2 bases, and 14 bases separated the two germline ends. CDR1 MNHEY and CDR2 SVGEGT come from the germline V gene. This CDR3 is 14 amino acids long. CDR3 DNA sequence: TGTGCCAGCGGTGAGACAGCCTCCACAGATACGCAGTATTTT. Protein sequence: CASGETASTDTQYF.

Details on this clonotype: The junction differs from germline at one of its ends, possibly a read error. The CDR3 is CASNIGGRGYDEQYF. In DNA, the CDR3 is TGTGCCAGTAATATAGGCGGCAGGGGTTATGACGAGCAGTACTTC. V is TRBV19 and J is TRBJ2-7; tentatively, D is TRBD1 (6 bases). This CDR3 is built from 15 residues. Germline loops: CDR1 LNHDA, CDR2 SQIVND (reference sequence).

For this clonotype: At one boundary the junction diverges from the germline segment, which might be a read error. This chain's CDR3 is CTRSGGRTIDQPQHF. The CDR3 coding sequence is TGTACCAGGAGTGGGGGGCGGACAATCGATCAGCCCCAACATTTT. This rearrangement joins TRBV6-1 to TRBJ1-5; tentatively, D is TRBD1 (6 bases). This CDR3 is built from 15 residues. Germline-derived CDR1 and CDR2 are MNHNS and SASEGT.

Details on this clonotype: This may be a read error, as it is one base from a much larger clone. The chain couples TRBV30 to TRBJ2-2; TRBD1 agrees at 9 bases. This CDR3 is 14 amino acids long. Germline CDR1 reads GTSNPN; CDR2 reads SVGIG (reference sequence). CDR3 region: CALRQGGYTGELLF. CDR3 nucleotides: TGTGCCCTTAGACAGGGGGGTTACACCGGGGAGCTGCTTTTT. The full variable domain, rest sourced from reference TRBV30 and TRBJ2-2, is SQTIHQWPATLVQPVGSPLSLECTVEGTSNPNLYWYRQAAGRGLQLLFYSVGIGQISSEVPQNLSASRPQDRQFILSSKKLLLSDSGFYLCALRQGGYTGELLFGEGSRLTVL.

As for this clonotype: The junction departs from the called germline gene at one end, perhaps through a read error. This sequence joins TRBV5-4 and TRBJ2-1; D may be TRBD1 (6 bases). Germline V lookup: CDR1 SGHNT, CDR2 YYREEE (reference sequence). The CDR3 extends over 13 amino acids. Here the CDR3 reads CARDRDKNNKQFF. The CDR3 coding sequence is TGTGCCAGAGACCGGGACAAAAACAATAAGCAGTTCTTC.

Worth noting for this clonotype: A junction end diverges from the germline sequence, so it may reflect a read error. The chain links TRBV18 to TRBJ1-1; TRBD1 agrees at 10 bases. The germline CDR1 and CDR2 sequences are KGHSH and LQKENI. The CDR3 extends over 18 amino acids. CDR3 amino acids: CASSPSGQGRVMNIEAFF. CDR3 in DNA: TGTGCCAGTTCACCATCGGGACAGGGGAGGGTGATGAACATTGAAGCTTTCTTT. The complete variable domain, with remaining parts taken from reference TRBV18 and TRBJ1-1, reads NAGVMQNPRHLVRRRGQEARLRCSPMKGHSHVYWYRQLPEEGLKFMVYLQKENIIDESGMPKERFSAEFPKEGPSILRIQQVVRGDSAAYFCASSPSGQGRVMNIEAFFGQGTRLTVV.

The chain employs TRBV4-1 and TRBJ2-7; 7 bases are a match to TRBD2. Germline values: CDR1 MGHRA, CDR2 YSYEKL. V trimming: 1 base; J trimming: 3 bases; junction bases outside the gene matches: 6. CDR3 size: 15 residues. The CDR3: CASSQATSRSYEQYF. DNA for the CDR3: TGCGCCAGCAGCCAAGCGACTAGCAGGAGCTACGAGCAGTACTTC.

This clonotype was seen ten or more times. The chain couples TRBV5-1 to TRBJ2-1; no firm D call. The V and J ends lost 3 bases and 5 bases respectively, with 9 bases between them. Germline V gene sequence: CDR1 SGHRS, CDR2 YFSETQ. The CDR3 runs to 13 residues. The chain's CDR3 is CASSSRIDNEQFF. Here the CDR3 DNA reads TGCGCCAGCAGCTCCCGCATTGACAATGAGCAGTTCTTC.

This chain joins TRBV2 and TRBJ2-7, with D uncertain. Germline V gives CDR1 SNHLY, CDR2 FYNNEI. The CDR3 consists of 13 residues. Between the trimmed V and J ends, which lost 3 bases and 0 bases, there was a span of 6 bases. The CDR3 loop is CASSDQSSYEQYF. In DNA form, the CDR3 reads TGTGCCAGCAGTGACCAGTCCTCCTACGAGCAGTACTTC.

As regards this clonotype: Mismatch with germline at one junction end may stem from a read error. The rearrangement uses TRBV6-5 and TRBJ1-5; D unresolved. Looked up from germline, CDR1 is MNHEY and CDR2 is SVGAGI. CDR3 length equals 13 residues. The CDR3 sequence: CVSSYARYQPQHF. The CDR3 nucleotides are TGTGTCAGCAGTTACGCCAGGTATCAGCCCCAACATTTT.

Comments on this clonotype: At one end the junction does not follow the germline gene, possibly because of a read error. The chain combines TRBV11-2 with TRBJ2-5, with D possibly TRBD2 on 6 matching bases. The CDR3 covers 18 residues. Per germline, CDR1 SGHAT and CDR2 FQNNGV. The DNA for the CDR3 is TGTGCCAGGAGCTTTGACCCTAGGAGGACCGGGGGTTACAATGAGCAGTACTTC. Translating it yields CARSFDPRRTGGYNEQYF.

Turning to this clonotype: A read error may produce the germline difference seen at one junction end. The rearrangement uses TRBV4-1 and TRBJ2-4, with TRBD2 identical over 8 bases. The germline V gene encodes CDR1 MGHRA and CDR2 YSYEKL. CDR3 size: 18 residues. CDR3 sequence reads: CAISQIPGTSAAKNIQYF. In nucleotides, the CDR3 is TGCGCCATCAGCCAAATTCCCGGGACTAGTGCCGCCAAAAACATTCAGTACTTC.